This T cell receptor (beta chain) was identified in a study of CD8+CD57+ T cells in acquired aplastic anemia. At the level of the study: Each DNA sample taken from sorted CD4+ and CD8+ cells came to roughly 3.5 ug on average.

V was shortened by 7 bases and J by 6 bases, with 13 bases between the two germline ends. The germline V gene encodes CDR1 SGDLS and CDR2 YYNGEE. CDR3 length: 12 residues. Comments on this clonotype: No antigen is known for it.

TCR beta VDJ and CDR3 profiles were obtained from a genomic DNA template. TCRdb re-derived calls from the reads in MiXCR, one entry per CDR3 protein. The sample has approximately 190,000 distinct CDR3 sequences; approximately 48% are singletons. Study outcomes and limitations: Patients and controls shared fewer than 30 CD8+ CDR3 sequences.

All sequencing subjects had displayed CD8+CD57+ cell expansion on flow cytometry. At blood sampling, none of the patients had yet received therapy. The genes are TRBV9 and TRBJ1-2, with D perhaps matching TRBD1 (6 bases). The TCR was taken from a human donor with aplastic anemia. The sequenced material came from sorted CD4+, CD8+, or CD8+CD57+ T cells (not recorded which) from PBMCs. The chain's CDR3 is CASYRAAHGYTF. The CDR3 DNA is TGTGCCAGCTACAGGGCCGCTCATGGCTACACCTTC.